Presented here are 6 T cell receptor beta chains from one specimen sequenced in a study of cytomegalovirus exposure and HLA in healthy donors. In the PCR, 60 Vbeta and 13 Jbeta primers were used. Repertoires were generated with immunoSEQ multiplex PCR, while TCRdb's copy carries only in-frame clones and drops some. The sample holds approximately 150,000 clones; roughly three quarters are singletons and the top ten take around 14%. Material: PBMCs. The receptors were gathered from a woman aged 40-49 years in good health and CMV-seronegative.

The chain links TRBV28 to TRBJ2-7, with 9 bases fitting TRBD2. Looked up from germline, CDR1 is MDHEN and CDR2 is SYDVKM. CDR3 length equals 14 residues. With 6 bases clipped from V and 3 bases from J, the junction kept 6 bases outside the gene matches. The DNA for the CDR3 is TGTGCCAGCAGGTCTAGCGGGGAGGGCTACGAGCAGTACTTC. As protein: CASRSSGEGYEQYF.

A few counts support this clone. The chain employs TRBV6-1 and TRBJ2-2; 12 bases are shared with TRBD2. CDR1 and CDR2 from the germline V gene are MNHNS and SASEGT. The junction had 7 bases not matched to a gene; V was cut back by 4 bases and J by 4 bases. There are 17 residues in the CDR3. The CDR3 sequence: CASSGTSGNIVTGELFF. The CDR3 region has the DNA TGTGCCAGCAGTGGGACTAGCGGGAACATAGTCACCGGGGAGCTGTTTTTT.

The V gene is TRBV27, the J gene TRBJ2-3; TRBD2 agrees at 7 bases. Germline V CDR1 and CDR2: MNHEY, SMNVEV (reference sequence). V lost 3 bases and J lost 7; bases outside the gene matches: 13. CDR3 size: 16 residues. The DNA for the CDR3 is TGTGCCAGCAGTTTGGGGCGGGAGCTAGTCGGATATACGCAGTATTTT. Translation gives CASSLGRELVGYTQYF.

The V and J genes are TRBV13 and TRBJ2-7; the D gene is possibly TRBD2 (7 bases). The V gene's germline CDR1 is PRHDT and CDR2 FYEKMQ (reference sequence). Trimming stripped 10 bases from V and 1 base from J, with 17 bases between. The CDR3 length is 14 residues. In DNA form, the CDR3 reads TGTGCCACCATCCCGAGGGGGGGGTCCTACGAGCAGTACTTC. Its protein product is CATIPRGGSYEQYF.

The chain is built from TRBV4-3 and TRBJ2-1, with TRBD2 identical over 9 bases. Germline CDR1 and CDR2: LGHNA and YSLEER. The CDR3 spans 16 residues. After removal of 0 bases from V and 2 bases from J, the junction contained 2 bases not matched to a gene. The CDR3 sequence is CASSQDPSGTYNEQFF. CDR3 in DNA: TGCGCCAGCAGCCAAGACCCTAGCGGGACCTACAATGAGCAGTTCTTC.

The V and J genes are TRBV28 and TRBJ1-3; D unclear. Trimming stripped 3 bases from V and 3 bases from J, with 9 bases between. The germline gives CDR1 MDHEN, CDR2 SYDVKM. The CDR3 runs 14 residues. The CDR3 reads CASSLIGSGNTIYF. Written as DNA, the CDR3 is TGTGCCAGCAGTTTGATTGGGAGTGGAAACACCATATATTTT.